This T cell receptor (beta chain) was recovered during a study of beta chain features in type 1 diabetes. Study-wide results and caveats: Sampled from patients, naive, central memory and Treg TCRB repertoires appeared more similar than those sampled from healthy donors. Whether TCRB rearrangement is influenced by HLA type went unresolved here. Type 1 diabetes patients had VDJ junctions that carried fewer insertions and more deletions.

The germline V gene has CDR1 SEHNR and CDR2 FQNEAQ (reference sequence). V was cut by 3 bases and J by 2 bases, with 10 bases left in between. This CDR3 comprises 14 residues. This clone was detected a few times. Its antigen is undetermined. The study reverse transcribed the entire isolated RNA, so it sequenced expressed TCRB transcripts. An average approximately 4 million reads came from naive, central memory and regulatory T cell samples. Assay: immunoSEQ multiplex PCR; the TCRdb copy retains only in-frame clones and omits some. This table has roughly 250,000 clones, over 9.5% appearing once. The chain employs TRBV7-9 and TRBJ2-5; D is ambiguous. Sequenced material: naive CD4+ T cells from blood. The clonotype originates from a woman aged 18-30 years in good health. The CDR3 coding sequence is TGTGCCAGCAGCTTCTGGCAGTTACAAGAGACCCAGTACTTC. Translating gives CASSFWQLQETQYF.